Shown below are 9 T cell receptor beta chains from a single sample sequenced in a study of blood T cell repertoires in COVID-19. Libraries were prepared by immunoSEQ multiplex PCR; TCRdb keeps only in-frame clonotypes and omits some of them. The sample yields roughly 150,000 clones, around four fifths seen once. Sequencing used PBMCs or T cells enriched from blood (not recorded which). These receptors all stem from a woman aged 40 to 50 who had recovered from COVID-19.

A few counts support this clone. V gene TRBV3-1 (or the pseudogene TRBV3-2) combines with J gene TRBJ2-7; 11 bases match TRBD2. The CDR3 totals 17 residues. The V segment lost 6 bases and the J segment 1 base; nucleotides outside the gene matches: 11. Per germline, CDR1 LGHDT and CDR2 YNNKEL (reference sequence). The CDR3 loop is CASSHPIGTSGSYEQYF. The CDR3 nucleotides read TGTGCCAGCAGTCACCCAATTGGGACTAGCGGATCCTACGAGCAGTACTTC.

The rearrangement links TRBV6-5 to TRBJ2-7; D might be TRBD2 (6 bases). V lost 2 bases and J lost 2, with 10 bases in between. CDR3 size: 14 residues. CDR1 and CDR2 (germline): MNHEY, SVGAGI. The CDR3 DNA reads TGTGCCAGCAGTTACGGAGGAGGGGCCTACGAGCAGTACTTC. This gives the protein CASSYGGGAYEQYF.

This clone was observed a few times. The same CDR3 can be traced to other DNA sequences in this sample. The chain is built from TRBV14 and TRBJ1-1, with TRBD1 identical over 8 bases. Looked up from germline, CDR1 is SGHDN and CDR2 is FVKESK. Trimming at V came to 1 base and at J to 3 bases, leaving 1 base not matched to a gene. The CDR3 runs 14 residues. CDR3 coding DNA: TGTGCCAGCAGCCAAGCAGGGGGCTACACTGAAGCTTTCTTT. It encodes CASSQAGGYTEAFF. Filled out from reference TRBV14 and TRBJ1-1, the complete variable domain reads EAGVTQFPSHSVIEKGQTVTLRCDPISGHDNLYWYRRVMGKEIKFLLHFVKESKQDESGMPNNRFLAERTGGTYSTLKVQPAELEDSGVYFCASSQAGGYTEAFFGQGTRLTVV.

In its sample, this clone was seen once. The chain links TRBV13 to TRBJ1-1; 9 bases match TRBD1. V trimming: 4 bases; J trimming: 4 bases; junction bases outside the gene matches: 7. Germline CDR1 PRHDT, CDR2 FYEKMQ (reference sequence). The CDR3 runs 15 residues. The CDR3 is CASSSGQGEGTEAFF. CDR3 DNA sequence: TGTGCCAGCAGCTCGGGACAGGGAGAGGGCACTGAAGCTTTCTTT.

This clone was found once. The chain employs TRBV29-1 and TRBJ1-1; D may be TRBD1 (5 bases). Germline CDR1 and CDR2: SQVTM and ANQGSEA. Trimming left V 3 bases short and J 6 bases short, with 5 bases between. The CDR3 spans 10 residues. The CDR3 DNA reads TGCAGCGTTGAGACAGCTGAAGCTTTCTTT. Residues: CSVETAEAFF.

This clone was seen only once. The chain links TRBV5-6 to TRBJ1-2; 7 positions match TRBD1. The CDR3 is 17 amino acids. J lost 0 bases, V lost 5 bases, and 13 bases had no gene match. Germline V gene lookup returns CDR1 SGHDT and CDR2 YYEEEE. The CDR3 DNA follows: TGTGCCAGCAGTACTCTCAGGGGGGCAAAGGCTAACTATGGCTACACCTTC. Translated: CASSTLRGAKANYGYTF. The entire variable domain, with the rest obtained from reference TRBV5-6 and TRBJ1-2, is as follows: DAGVTQSPTHLIKTRGQQVTLRCSPKSGHDTVSWYQQALGQGPQFIFQYYEEEERQRGNFPDRFSGHQFPNYSSELNVNALLLGDSALYLCASSTLRGAKANYGYTFGSGTRLTVV.

This chain connects TRBV30 to TRBJ2-6; 7 bases fit TRBD2. Germline V gives CDR1 GTSNPN, CDR2 SVGIG (reference sequence). V lost 6 bases and J lost 1; bases outside the gene matches: 12. The CDR3 totals 17 residues. The CDR3 here is CACGLGLDFSGANVLTF. In DNA, the CDR3 is TGTGCCTGTGGTTTAGGACTAGACTTTTCTGGGGCCAACGTCCTGACTTTC.

V is TRBV4-1 and J is TRBJ1-1; the D gene is possibly TRBD1 (6 bases). Trimming stripped 3 bases from V and 1 base from J, with 15 bases between. CDR3 length: 16 residues. Germline loops: CDR1 MGHRA, CDR2 YSYEKL. Written as DNA, the CDR3 is TGCGCCAGCAGCCACGTTGCCGGGACAACGAACACTGAAGCTTTCTTT. Residues: CASSHVAGTTNTEAFF.

This chain connects TRBV11-2 to TRBJ2-2; 8 bases align to TRBD1. The V segment lost 4 bases and the J segment 1 base; nucleotides outside the gene matches: 2. CDR1 and CDR2 from the germline V gene are SGHAT and FQNNGV. The CDR3 is made up of 15 amino acids. CDR3 loop: CASSSGTGNTGELFF. The CDR3 DNA sequence: TGTGCCAGCAGCTCCGGGACAGGGAACACCGGGGAGCTGTTTTTT.